Listed here are 16 T cell receptor beta chains from one sample, sequenced in a study of cytomegalovirus exposure and HLA in healthy donors. Researchers ran the PCR with 60 Vbeta and 13 Jbeta primers. TCRdb's table, derived via immunoSEQ multiplex PCR, lists solely in-frame clones and lacks some. The table lists 200,000 or so clones, 82% of them singletons. Sequenced: PBMCs. The source of these receptors is a boy between 2 and 10 years old in good health and CMV-seronegative.

CDR3 amino acids: CAWSVFVPFPHRRQYF. CDR3 in DNA: TGTGCCTGGAGTGTATTTGTCCCCTTCCCTCACAGACGTCAGTACTTC. The rearrangement joins TRBV30 to TRBJ2-7; D is uncertain. V lost 0 bases and J lost 10, with 25 bases in between. The CDR3 spans 16 residues. CDR1 GTSNPN and CDR2 SVGIG come from the germline V gene (reference sequence). The full variable domain, its missing parts supplied by reference TRBV30 and TRBJ2-7, is SQTIHQWPATLVQPVGSPLSLECTVEGTSNPNLYWYRQAAGRGLQLLFYSVGIGQISSEVPQNLSASRPQDRQFILSSKKLLLSDSGFYLCAWSVFVPFPHRRQYFGPGTRLTVT.

About this clone itself: The same CDR3 is also encoded by other DNA sequences in this sample. J is TRBJ2-7 and V is TRBV7-9; TRBD1 might be the D (5 bases). CDR3 length: 13 amino acids. CDR1 is SEHNR, CDR2 FQNEAQ, per germline (reference sequence). Trimming pared 4 bases from V and 2 bases from J, leaving 9 bases between. The CDR3, as DNA: TGTGCCAGCAGCTCCACAGGAGCCTACGAGCAGTACTTC. Protein: CASSSTGAYEQYF.

A few counts support this clone. V and J are TRBV5-1 and TRBJ2-1; TRBD2 agrees at 11 bases. There are 19 residues in the CDR3. V shed 0 bases, J shed 2 bases, and the junction held 10 bases outside the gene matches. CDR1 SGHRS and CDR2 YFSETQ come from the germline V gene. In nucleotides, the CDR3 is TGCGCCAGCAGCTTGGTTGTAGCGGGGGGGCCGGCGGCCTACAATGAGCAGTTCTTC. This encodes CASSLVVAGGPAAYNEQFF. The full variable domain, completed using reference TRBV5-1 and TRBJ2-1, is KAGVTQTPRYLIKTRGQQVTLSCSPISGHRSVSWYQQTPGQGLQFLFEYFSETQRNKGNFPGRFSGRQFSNSRSEMNVSTLELGDSALYLCASSLVVAGGPAAYNEQFFGPGTRLTVL.

The rearrangement links TRBV2 to TRBJ1-3; D is undetermined. Between the trimmed V and J ends, which lost 7 bases and 0 bases, there was a span of 13 bases. CDR3 length: 15 residues. Germline CDR1 SNHLY, CDR2 FYNNEI. The CDR3 DNA sequence: TGTGCCAGCACTCCGGTTGGTTTCTCTGGAAACACCATATATTTT. Protein sequence: CASTPVGFSGNTIYF.

This chain links TRBV5-5 with TRBJ1-4; D gene ambiguous. V lost 1 base and J lost 4, with 8 bases in between. Germline V gives CDR1 SGHKS, CDR2 YYEKEE (reference sequence). CDR3 length equals 14 residues. CDR3 in DNA: TGTGCCAGCAGCTTGATCGTAATTAATGAAAAACTGTTTTTT. Protein sequence: CASSLIVINEKLFF.

The gene calls are TRBV14 and TRBJ2-7, with a possible D match to TRBD2 (6 bases). The CDR3 is 16 residues long. The V gene lost 2 bases and the J gene lost 2 bases, with 16 bases spanning the gap. Germline assignment: CDR1 SGHDN and CDR2 FVKESK. CDR3 sequence (DNA): TGTGCCAGCAGCCAAAGGAGGGGCAGTTTGACCTACGAGCAGTACTTC. Translated, it gives CASSQRRGSLTYEQYF. Full variable domain (remainder filled in from reference TRBV14 and TRBJ2-7): EAGVTQFPSHSVIEKGQTVTLRCDPISGHDNLYWYRRVMGKEIKFLLHFVKESKQDESGMPNNRFLAERTGGTYSTLKVQPAELEDSGVYFCASSQRRGSLTYEQYFGPGTRLTVT.

The chain links TRBV5-4 to TRBJ2-5; 9 nucleotides match TRBD1. With V trimmed by 0 bases and J by 4 bases, 1 base remained unmatched. The CDR3 loop spans 14 amino acids. Per the germline V gene, CDR1 is SGHNT and CDR2 is YYREEE (reference sequence). The CDR3 region is CASSLVDRGETQYF. CDR3 DNA sequence: TGTGCCAGCAGCTTGGTGGACAGGGGAGAGACCCAGTACTTC.

V usage is TRBV19 and J usage is TRBJ2-1; maybe TRBD2 (5 bases). This CDR3 has 17 amino acids. Trimming cost V 4 bases and J 0 bases, with 16 bases left between them. Germline-derived CDR1 and CDR2 are LNHDA and SQIVND (reference sequence). CDR3 region: CASSTKPQRISYNEQFF. CDR3 sequence (DNA): TGTGCCAGTAGTACTAAGCCACAGCGGATCTCCTACAATGAGCAGTTCTTC. Supplemented by reference TRBV19 and TRBJ2-1, the full variable domain reads DGGITQSPKYLFRKEGQNVTLSCEQNLNHDAMYWYRQDPGQGLRLIYYSQIVNDFQKGDIAEGYSVSREKKESFPLTVTSAQKNPTAFYLCASSTKPQRISYNEQFFGPGTRLTVL.

The rearrangement links TRBV4-3 to TRBJ1-1; D call uncertain. The CDR3 extends over 13 amino acids. Germline CDR1 and CDR2: LGHNA and YSLEER. Trimming pared 6 bases from V and 8 bases from J, leaving 16 bases between. CDR3 nucleotides: TGCGCCAGCAGTCGTCAAGAAGTCAGGGAAGCTTTCTTT. Amino acids: CASSRQEVREAFF.

This chain connects TRBV7-2 to TRBJ2-1, with 7 nucleotides matching TRBD2. In germline, CDR1 is SGHTA, CDR2 FQGNSA. V dropped 3 bases and J dropped 9; count of bases not matched to a gene: 8. This CDR3 has 14 amino acids. CDR3 in amino acids: CASSFGGYRGEQFF. The CDR3 DNA sequence: TGTGCCAGCAGCTTCGGGGGGTACCGGGGTGAGCAGTTCTTC. Full variable domain (outside the CDR3, taken from reference TRBV7-2 and TRBJ2-1): GAGVSQSPSNKVTEKGKDVELRCDPISGHTALYWYRQSLGQGLEFLIYFQGNSAPDKSGLPSDRFSAERTGGSVSTLTIQRTQQEDSAVYLCASSFGGYRGEQFFGPGTRLTVL.

This chain links TRBV10-3 with TRBJ2-5; tentatively, D is TRBD1 (5 bases). V dropped 0 bases and J dropped 5 bases, with 16 bases sitting between them. Per germline, CDR1 ENHRY and CDR2 SYGVKD. This CDR3 has 16 residues. The CDR3 DNA reads as TGTGCCATCAGTGAGTCGAAAGGTAGGGGCCCGGAGACCCAGTACTTC. Translating gives CAISESKGRGPETQYF.

V usage is TRBV15 and J usage is TRBJ1-1, with 7 bases identical to TRBD1. Germline values: CDR1 LNHNV, CDR2 YYDKDF (reference sequence). V lost 4 bases, J lost 1 base, and 6 bases stayed unmatched. The CDR3 covers 15 residues. In nucleotides, the CDR3 is TGTGCCACCAGCACAAGGACAGGCCCGAACACTGAAGCTTTCTTT. Translated, it gives CATSTRTGPNTEAFF.

This clone was detected only a few times. The chain has TRBV7-3 and TRBJ2-3; 8 bases align to TRBD1. Trimming removed 4 bases from V and 7 bases from J; junction bases left unmatched: 7. CDR3 length equals 14 residues. Germline CDR1 and CDR2: SGHTA and FQGTGA. The CDR3 loop is CASSSDREAHTQYF. CDR3 DNA: TGTGCCAGCAGCTCGGACAGGGAAGCGCATACGCAGTATTTT.

Worth noting for this clone: The junction shows a germline mismatch at one end, possibly a read error. The chain recombines TRBV7-7 with TRBJ2-2; maybe TRBD1 (5 bases). The CDR3 consists of 14 residues. From germline, CDR1 is SSHAT and CDR2 FNYEAQ (reference sequence). The CDR3 loop reads CASSLVQGTGELFF. The CDR3 DNA is TGTGCTAGCAGCTTGGTCCAGGGAACCGGGGAGCTGTTTTTT.

The chain links TRBV7-2 to TRBJ2-3, with D perhaps TRBD1 (7 bases). The V end was cut by 6 bases, the J end by 5 bases, with 18 bases between. This CDR3 is built from 15 residues. The germline V gene encodes CDR1 SGHTA and CDR2 FQGNSA. The CDR3 DNA reads as TGTGCCAGCAGACGGAGGGGACAGAGGAAAGATACGCAGTATTTT. Protein sequence: CASRRRGQRKDTQYF.

The V call is TRBV7-2, the J call TRBJ2-1, with a possible D match to TRBD2 (5 bases). There are 14 residues in the CDR3. With 3 bases removed from V and 8 bases from J, the gap between germline ends came to 14 bases. In germline, CDR1 is SGHTA, CDR2 FQGNSA. The CDR3 bases are TGTGCCAGCAGCTTCACCTCTCCGGGGTATGAGCAGTTCTTC. This encodes CASSFTSPGYEQFF.